This T cell receptor beta chain was captured by sequencing in a study of tumor-infiltrating lymphocytes in oesophageal squamous cell carcinoma. The CDR3 sequence is 15 residues long. Trimming shortened V by 3 bases and J by 0 bases, and 9 bases separated the two germline ends. Per germline, CDR1 LGHDT and CDR2 YNNKEL (reference sequence). TCRdb re-derived calls from the PCR reads in MiXCR, one entry per CDR3 protein. Of some 15,000 distinct CDR3 sequences listed, 35% to 55% are singletons. This TCR came from a female donor with esophageal squamous cell carcinoma. The chain employs TRBV3-1 and TRBJ2-1; D unclear. The sequenced sample was blood. The CDR3 DNA follows: TGTGCCAGCAGCCAGGTCCCGAGCTCCTACAATGAGCAGTTCTTC. Amino acids: CASSQVPSSYNEQFF.